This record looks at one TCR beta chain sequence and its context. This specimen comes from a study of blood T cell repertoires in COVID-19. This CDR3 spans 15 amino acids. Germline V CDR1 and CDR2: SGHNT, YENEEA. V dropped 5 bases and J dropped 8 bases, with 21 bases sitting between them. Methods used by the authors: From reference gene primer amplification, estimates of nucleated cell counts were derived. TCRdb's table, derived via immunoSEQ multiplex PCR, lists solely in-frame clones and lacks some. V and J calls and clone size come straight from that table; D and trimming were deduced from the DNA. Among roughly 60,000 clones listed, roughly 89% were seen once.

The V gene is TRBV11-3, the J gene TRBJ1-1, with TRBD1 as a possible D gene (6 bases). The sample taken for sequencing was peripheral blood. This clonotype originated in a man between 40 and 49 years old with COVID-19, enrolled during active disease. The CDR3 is CASSHPTGPRPEAFF. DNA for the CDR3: TGTGCCAGCAGCCACCCGACAGGTCCCCGCCCGGAAGCTTTCTTT. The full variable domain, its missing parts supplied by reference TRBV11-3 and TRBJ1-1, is EAGVVQSPRYKIIEKKQPVAFWCNPISGHNTLYWYLQNLGQGPELLIRYENEEAVDDSQLPKDRFSAERLKGVDSTLKIQPAELGDSAVYLCASSHPTGPRPEAFFGQGTRLTVV.